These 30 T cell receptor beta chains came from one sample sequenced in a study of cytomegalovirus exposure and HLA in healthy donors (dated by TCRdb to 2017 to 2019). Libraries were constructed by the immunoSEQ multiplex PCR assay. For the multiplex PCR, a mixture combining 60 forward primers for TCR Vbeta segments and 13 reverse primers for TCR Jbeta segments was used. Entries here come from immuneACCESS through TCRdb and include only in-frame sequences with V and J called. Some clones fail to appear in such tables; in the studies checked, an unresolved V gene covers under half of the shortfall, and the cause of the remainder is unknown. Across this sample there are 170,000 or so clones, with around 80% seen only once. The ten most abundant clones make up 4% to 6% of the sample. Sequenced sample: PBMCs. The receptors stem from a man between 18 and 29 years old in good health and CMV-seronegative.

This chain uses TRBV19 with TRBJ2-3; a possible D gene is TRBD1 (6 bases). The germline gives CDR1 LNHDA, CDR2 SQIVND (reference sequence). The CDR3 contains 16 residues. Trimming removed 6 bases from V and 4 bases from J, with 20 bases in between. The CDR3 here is CASRFLRGGGADTQYF. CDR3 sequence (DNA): TGTGCCAGTAGATTCCTCAGGGGTGGGGGAGCAGATACGCAGTATTTT.

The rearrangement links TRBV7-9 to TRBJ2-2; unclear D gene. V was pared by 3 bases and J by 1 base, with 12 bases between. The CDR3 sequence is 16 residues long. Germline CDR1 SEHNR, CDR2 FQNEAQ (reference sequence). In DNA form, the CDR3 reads TGTGCCAGCAGCTTTTCCCCAGTTCAGAACACCGGGGAGCTGTTTTTT. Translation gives CASSFSPVQNTGELFF.

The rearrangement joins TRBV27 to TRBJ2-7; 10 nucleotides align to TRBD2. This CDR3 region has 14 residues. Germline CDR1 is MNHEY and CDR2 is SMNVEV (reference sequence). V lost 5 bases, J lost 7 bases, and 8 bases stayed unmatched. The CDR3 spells CASSPGLALKEQYF. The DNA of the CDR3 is TGTGCCAGCAGTCCGGGACTAGCGTTAAAGGAGCAGTACTTC.

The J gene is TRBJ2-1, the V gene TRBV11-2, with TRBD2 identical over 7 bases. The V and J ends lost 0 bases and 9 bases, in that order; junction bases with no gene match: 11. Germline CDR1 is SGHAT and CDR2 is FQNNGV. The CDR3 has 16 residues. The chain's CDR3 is CASSLDEWRELVEQFF. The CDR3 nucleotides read TGTGCCAGCAGCTTAGATGAGTGGCGGGAGCTCGTTGAGCAGTTCTTC.

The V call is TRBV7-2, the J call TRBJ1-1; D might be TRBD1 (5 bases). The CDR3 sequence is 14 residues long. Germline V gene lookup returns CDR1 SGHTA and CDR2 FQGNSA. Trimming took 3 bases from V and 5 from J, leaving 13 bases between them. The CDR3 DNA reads TGTGCCAGCAGCTTCGCCGCCCGGGGGACTGAAGCTTTCTTT. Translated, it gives CASSFAARGTEAFF.

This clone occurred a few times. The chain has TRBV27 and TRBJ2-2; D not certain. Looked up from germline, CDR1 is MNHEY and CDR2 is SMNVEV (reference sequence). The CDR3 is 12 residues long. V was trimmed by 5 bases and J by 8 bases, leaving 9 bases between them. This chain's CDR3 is CASSLIGGELFF. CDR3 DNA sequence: TGTGCCAGCAGTCTGATCGGGGGGGAGCTGTTTTTT.

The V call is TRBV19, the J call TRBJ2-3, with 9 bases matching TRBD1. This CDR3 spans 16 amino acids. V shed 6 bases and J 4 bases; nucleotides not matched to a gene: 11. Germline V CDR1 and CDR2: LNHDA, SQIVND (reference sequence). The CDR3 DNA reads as TGTGCCAGTAGCGCCACACAGGGGGCGTACGCAGATACGCAGTATTTT. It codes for CASSATQGAYADTQYF.

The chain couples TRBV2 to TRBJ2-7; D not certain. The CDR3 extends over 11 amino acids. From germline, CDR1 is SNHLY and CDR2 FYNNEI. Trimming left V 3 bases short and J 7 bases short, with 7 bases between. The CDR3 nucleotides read TGTGCCAGCAGTGAGCCCGGGGAGCAGTACTTC. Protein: CASSEPGEQYF.

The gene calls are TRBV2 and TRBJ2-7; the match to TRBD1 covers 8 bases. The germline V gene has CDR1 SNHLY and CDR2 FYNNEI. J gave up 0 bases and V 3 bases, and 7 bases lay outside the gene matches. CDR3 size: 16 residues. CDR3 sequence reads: CASSDVWDRRSYEQYF. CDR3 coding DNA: TGTGCCAGCAGTGACGTTTGGGACAGGCGCTCCTACGAGCAGTACTTC.

The CDR3 is CASSIGQGEGYEQYF. The DNA for the CDR3 is TGTGCCAGCAGCATAGGACAGGGGGAAGGGTACGAGCAGTACTTC. V and J are TRBV11-3 and TRBJ2-7; 10 positions match TRBD1. V lost 5 bases, J lost 4 bases, and 8 bases stayed unmatched. Germline-derived CDR1 and CDR2 are SGHNT and YENEEA. The CDR3 is made up of 15 amino acids.

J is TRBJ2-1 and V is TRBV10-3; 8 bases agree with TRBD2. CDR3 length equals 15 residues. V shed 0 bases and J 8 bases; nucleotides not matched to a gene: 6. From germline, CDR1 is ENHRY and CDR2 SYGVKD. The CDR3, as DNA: TGTGCCATCAGTGAGTCGAGCGGGGGTTATCATGAGCAGTTCTTC. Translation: CAISESSGGYHEQFF.

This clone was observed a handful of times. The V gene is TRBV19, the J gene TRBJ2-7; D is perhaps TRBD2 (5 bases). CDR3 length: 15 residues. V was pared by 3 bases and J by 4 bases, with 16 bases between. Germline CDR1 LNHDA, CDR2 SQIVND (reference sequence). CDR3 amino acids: CASSIGSAGLYEQYF. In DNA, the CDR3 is TGTGCCAGTAGTATTGGGTCGGCGGGTTTGTACGAGCAGTACTTC.

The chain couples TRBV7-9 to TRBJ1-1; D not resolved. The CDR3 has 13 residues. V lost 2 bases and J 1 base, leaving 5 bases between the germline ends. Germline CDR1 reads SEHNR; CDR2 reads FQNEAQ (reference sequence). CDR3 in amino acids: CASSLPGNTEAFF. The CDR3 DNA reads TGTGCCAGCAGCTTACCGGGGAACACTGAAGCTTTCTTT.

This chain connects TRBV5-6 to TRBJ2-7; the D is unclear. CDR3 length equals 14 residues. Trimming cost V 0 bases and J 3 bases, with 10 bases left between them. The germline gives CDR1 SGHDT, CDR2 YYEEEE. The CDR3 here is CASSLGRYGYEQYF. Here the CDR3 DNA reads TGTGCCAGCAGCTTGGGCCGCTATGGCTACGAGCAGTACTTC.

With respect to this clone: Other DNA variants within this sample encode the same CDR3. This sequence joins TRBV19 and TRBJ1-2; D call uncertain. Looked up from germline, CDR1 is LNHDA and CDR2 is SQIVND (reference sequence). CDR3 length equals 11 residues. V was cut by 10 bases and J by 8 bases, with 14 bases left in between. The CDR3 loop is CAIRQVGGYTF. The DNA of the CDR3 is TGTGCCATACGGCAGGTCGGCGGCTACACCTTC.

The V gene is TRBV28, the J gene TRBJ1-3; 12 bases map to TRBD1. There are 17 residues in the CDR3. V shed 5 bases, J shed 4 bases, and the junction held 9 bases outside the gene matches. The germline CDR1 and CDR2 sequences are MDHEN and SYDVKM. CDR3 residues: CASSPLGQGAHGNTIYF. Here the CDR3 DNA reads TGTGCCAGCAGTCCCCTGGGACAGGGGGCGCACGGAAACACCATATATTTT.

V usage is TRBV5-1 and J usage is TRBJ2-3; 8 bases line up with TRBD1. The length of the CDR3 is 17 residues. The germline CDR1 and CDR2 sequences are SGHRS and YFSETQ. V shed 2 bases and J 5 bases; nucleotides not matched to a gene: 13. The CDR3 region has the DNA TGCGCCAGCAGCTTACTTCCCTCCAGGGGGCAAGGAGATACGCAGTATTTT. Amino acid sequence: CASSLLPSRGQGDTQYF.

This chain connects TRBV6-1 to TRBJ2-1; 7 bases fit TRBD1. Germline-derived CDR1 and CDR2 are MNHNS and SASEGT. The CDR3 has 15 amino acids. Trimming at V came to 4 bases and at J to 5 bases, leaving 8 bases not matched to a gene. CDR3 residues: CASSVPGQLNNEQFF. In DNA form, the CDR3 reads TGTGCCAGCAGTGTACCGGGACAGCTTAACAATGAGCAGTTCTTC.

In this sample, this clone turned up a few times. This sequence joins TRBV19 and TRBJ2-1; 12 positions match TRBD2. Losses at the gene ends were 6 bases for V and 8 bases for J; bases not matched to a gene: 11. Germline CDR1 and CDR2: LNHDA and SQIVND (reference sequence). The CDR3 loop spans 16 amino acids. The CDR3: CASRTTSGGVSDEQFF. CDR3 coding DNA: TGTGCCAGTAGGACGACTAGCGGGGGTGTGAGCGATGAGCAGTTCTTC.

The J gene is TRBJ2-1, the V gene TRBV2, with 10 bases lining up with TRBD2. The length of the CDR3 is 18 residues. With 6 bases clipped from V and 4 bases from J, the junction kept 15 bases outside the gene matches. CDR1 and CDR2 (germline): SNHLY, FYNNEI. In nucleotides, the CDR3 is TGTGCCAGCAGCTTCACCCTCATCCTAGCGGGGGAATACAATGAGCAGTTCTTC. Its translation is CASSFTLILAGEYNEQFF.

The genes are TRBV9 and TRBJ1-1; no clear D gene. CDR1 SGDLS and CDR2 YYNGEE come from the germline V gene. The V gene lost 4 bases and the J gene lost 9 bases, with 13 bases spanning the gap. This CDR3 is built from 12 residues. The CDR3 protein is CASSSPRDQAFF. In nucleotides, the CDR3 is TGTGCCAGCAGCTCTCCCCGCGATCAAGCTTTCTTT.

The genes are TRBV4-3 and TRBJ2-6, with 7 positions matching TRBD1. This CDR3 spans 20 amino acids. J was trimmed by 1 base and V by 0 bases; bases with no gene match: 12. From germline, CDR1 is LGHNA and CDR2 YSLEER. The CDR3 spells CASSQDLRGPTFSGANVLTF. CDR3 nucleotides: TGCGCCAGCAGCCAAGATTTGAGGGGGCCAACATTTTCTGGGGCCAACGTCCTGACTTTC.

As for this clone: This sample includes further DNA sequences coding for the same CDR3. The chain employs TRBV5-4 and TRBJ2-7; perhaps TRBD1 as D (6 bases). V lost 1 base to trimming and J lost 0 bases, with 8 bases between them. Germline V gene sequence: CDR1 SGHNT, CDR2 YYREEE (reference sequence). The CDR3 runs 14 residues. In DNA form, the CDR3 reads TGTGCCAGCAGCTTGACACAGGGCTCCTACGAGCAGTACTTC. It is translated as CASSLTQGSYEQYF.

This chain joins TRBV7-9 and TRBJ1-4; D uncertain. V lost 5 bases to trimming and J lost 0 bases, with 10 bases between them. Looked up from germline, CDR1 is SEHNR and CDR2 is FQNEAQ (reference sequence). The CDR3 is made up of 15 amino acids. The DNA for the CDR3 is TGTGCCAGCAGCCAACGAGCCTCAACTAATGAAAAACTGTTTTTT. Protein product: CASSQRASTNEKLFF.

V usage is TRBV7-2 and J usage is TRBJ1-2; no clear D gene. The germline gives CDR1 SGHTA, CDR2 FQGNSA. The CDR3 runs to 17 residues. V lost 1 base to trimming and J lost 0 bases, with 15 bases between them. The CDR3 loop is CASSLVIGGRTNYGYTF. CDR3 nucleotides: TGTGCCAGCAGCTTAGTTATAGGAGGGCGGACTAACTATGGCTACACCTTC. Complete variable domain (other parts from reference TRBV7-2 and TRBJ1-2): GAGVSQSPSNKVTEKGKDVELRCDPISGHTALYWYRQSLGQGLEFLIYFQGNSAPDKSGLPSDRFSAERTGGSVSTLTIQRTQQEDSAVYLCASSLVIGGRTNYGYTFGSGTRLTVV.

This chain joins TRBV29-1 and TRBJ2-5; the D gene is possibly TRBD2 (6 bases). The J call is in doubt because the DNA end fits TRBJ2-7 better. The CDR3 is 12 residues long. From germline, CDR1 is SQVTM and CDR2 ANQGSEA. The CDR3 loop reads CSALGGTYEQYF. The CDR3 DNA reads TGCAGCGCCCTCGGGGGAACCTACGAGCAGTACTTC.

The CDR3 is CASRSEGDSYDSPLHF. The CDR3 coding sequence is TGTGCCAGTAGATCCGAGGGGGATTCTTATGATTCACCCCTCCACTTT. The chain has TRBV19 and TRBJ1-6, with a weak D call TRBD1 (6 bases). This CDR3 has 16 amino acids. The germline gives CDR1 LNHDA, CDR2 SQIVND (reference sequence). Trimming shortened V by 6 bases and J by 8 bases, and 20 bases separated the two germline ends.

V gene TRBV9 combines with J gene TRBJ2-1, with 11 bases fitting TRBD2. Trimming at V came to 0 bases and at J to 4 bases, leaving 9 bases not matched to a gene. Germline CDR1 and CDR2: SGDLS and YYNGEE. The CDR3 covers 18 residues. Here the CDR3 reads CASSVEWGTSGGYNEQFF. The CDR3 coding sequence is TGTGCCAGCAGCGTAGAATGGGGTACTAGCGGGGGTTACAATGAGCAGTTCTTC.

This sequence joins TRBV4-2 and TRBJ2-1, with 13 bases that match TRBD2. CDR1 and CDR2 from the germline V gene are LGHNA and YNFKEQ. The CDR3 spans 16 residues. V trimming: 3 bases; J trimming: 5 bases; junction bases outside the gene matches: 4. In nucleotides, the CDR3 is TGTGCCAGCAGCCAGGCGGGGACTAGCGGGAACAATGAGCAGTTCTTC. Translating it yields CASSQAGTSGNNEQFF.

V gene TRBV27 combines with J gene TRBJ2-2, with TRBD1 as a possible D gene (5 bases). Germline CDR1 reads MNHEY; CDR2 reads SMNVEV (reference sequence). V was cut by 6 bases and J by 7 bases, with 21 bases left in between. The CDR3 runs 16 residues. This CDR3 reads CASRKGLTPLGGELFF. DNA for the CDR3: TGTGCCAGCAGAAAGGGGCTAACCCCTTTGGGCGGGGAGCTGTTTTTT.